Presented here are 3 T cell receptor beta chains from one specimen sequenced in a study of CD8 T cells in Susac syndrome. An amount of RNA that ranged from 0.5 to 1 ug was reverse transcribed with random hexamers. TCRdb passed the immunoSEQ multiplex PCR reads through MiXCR, listing each CDR3 protein once. The sample includes about 22,000 distinct CDR3 sequences, 85% to 95% seen only once; the top ten take about 0.3%. The sequenced sample was CD8+ T cells from PBMCs. The receptor source for this set is a human donor in good health.

This clonotype was recorded a few times. V gene TRBV11-2 combines with J gene TRBJ2-3; D not resolved. The CDR3 is 13 amino acids. Germline CDR1 SGHAT, CDR2 FQNNGV. V lost 3 bases and J 2 bases, leaving 6 bases between the germline ends. The CDR3 is CASSFRNTDTQYF. CDR3 DNA sequence: TGTGCCAGCAGCTTCCGGAACACAGATACGCAGTATTTT.

V usage is TRBV20-1 and J usage is TRBJ1-1; D is uncertain. Germline V CDR1 and CDR2: DFQATT, SNEGSKA (reference sequence). The CDR3 covers 13 residues. Deletions cut 0 bases from V and 1 base from J, with 6 bases between. DNA for the CDR3: TGCAGTGCTAGAGAACGGGGGAACACTGAAGCTTTCTTT. This encodes CSARERGNTEAFF.

V and J are TRBV10-3 and TRBJ2-7; TRBD1 aligns across 8 bases. Germline V CDR1 and CDR2: ENHRY, SYGVKD. This CDR3 comprises 15 residues. V lost 6 bases and J lost 2; bases outside the gene matches: 9. The CDR3: CAIRNMTGAPYEQYF. The CDR3 nucleotides are TGTGCCATCAGGAACATGACAGGGGCGCCCTACGAGCAGTACTTC.